This entry concerns a single T cell receptor (beta chain). No antigen is known for it. No quality values exist for individual bases; no much larger clone is one base distant. This specimen comes from a study of breast tumors, draining lymph nodes, adjacent tissues (dated by TCRdb to 2016 to 2018). General notes on the study: In breast cancer patients, the study compared the TCR beta repertoires of tumor, adjacent nontumor tissue and axillary lymph nodes. In human breast cancer, the study set out to evaluate how tumor, surrounding tissue and draining lymph node repertoires relate to one another and whether T cells may move between these sites. The investigation overall reported the following: The conclusion that tumor T cells originate in lymph nodes was presented as consistent with a hypothesis rather than as directly demonstrated. Tumor T-cell repertoires showed less diversity than lymph node repertoires and more diversity than nontumor tissue repertoires, and tumor T-cell repertoires showed preferential V and J gene usage. Tumor and nontumor tissue repertoires were found to be significantly more similar in luminal-like than in basal-like breast cancer. A scenario in which most tumor T cells derive from the lymph node and then expand within tumor tissue was judged to be consistent with the data.

Looking up the germline V gene (reference sequence) yields CDR1 DFQATT and CDR2 SNEGSKA. The V and J ends are trimmed by 7 bases and 13 bases, leaving 19 bases between them. From the cysteine through the phenylalanine, the CDR3 covers 12 amino acids. This entry keeps only the CDR3 DNA: 36 bases, framed from base 1. TCRdb lists the instrument as Illumina HiSeq 2000. TCR beta chain libraries were generated by multiplex PCR amplification. High-throughput sequencing was used to analyze the amplified TCR beta chain products. The public reads were reanalyzed by TCRdb: fastp trimming at Q25, MiXCR alignment, in-frame beta chains only. Identical CDR3 proteins give one entry, which carries the most common genes and DNA. This sample gives about 21,000 distinct CDR3 sequences in total; roughly 50% of them show up just once. The top ten hold 7.5% to 9% of the sample.

The rearrangement combines TRBV20-1 with TRBJ2-2; the D gene lacks a confident call. Material: breast tumor tissue. The source is a female donor with breast cancer. Some clones in this sample may be carry-over from other donors' samples. The CDR3 region reads CSGFKGSVGLFF. The sequence in DNA is TGCAGTGGGTTCAAGGGTTCCGTGGGGCTGTTTTTT.